This record looks at one TCR beta chain sequence and its context. Treatment indicated: randomized to nivolumab then ipilimumab (arm A) or the reverse (arm B). Patients had received no earlier DNA-damaging chemotherapy. PBMC sorting kept live CD3+CD8+ cells without CD19 or CD56. The data derive from a study of sequential checkpoint blockade in melanoma. Germline loops: CDR1 MNHEY, CDR2 SVGAGI. CDR3 length equals 16 residues. Trimming took 0 bases from V and 7 from J; bases not matched to a gene: 8. TCRdb's table, derived via immunoSEQ multiplex PCR, lists solely in-frame clones and lacks some. Here the sample spans 13,000 or so clones, around 72% being singletons.

Sample: CD8+ T cells sorted from blood (inferred from file names), taken from a patient given nivolumab and ipilimumab in sequence. V usage is TRBV6-5 and J usage is TRBJ1-4, with 7 positions matching TRBD1. The receptor was derived from a human donor with melanoma. The CDR3 region has the DNA TGTGCCAGCAGTTACTCGATTGGGACAGTTGTTGAAAAACTGTTTTTT. Residues: CASSYSIGTVVEKLFF.